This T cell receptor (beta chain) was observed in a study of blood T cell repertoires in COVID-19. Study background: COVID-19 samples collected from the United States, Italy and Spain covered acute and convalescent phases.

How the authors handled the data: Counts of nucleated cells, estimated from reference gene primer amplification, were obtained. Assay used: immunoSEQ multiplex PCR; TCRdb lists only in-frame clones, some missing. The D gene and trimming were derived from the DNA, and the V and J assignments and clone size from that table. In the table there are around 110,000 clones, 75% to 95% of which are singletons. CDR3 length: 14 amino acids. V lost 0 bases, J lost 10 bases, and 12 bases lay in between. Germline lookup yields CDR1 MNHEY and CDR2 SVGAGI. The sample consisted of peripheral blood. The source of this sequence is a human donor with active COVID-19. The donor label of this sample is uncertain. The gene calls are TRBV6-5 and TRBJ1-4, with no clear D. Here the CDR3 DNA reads TGTGCCAGCAGTTACTCGAGATGGGAGGGAAAACTGTTTTTT. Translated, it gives CASSYSRWEGKLFF.